What follows describes a single T cell receptor (beta chain). The method was immunoSEQ multiplex PCR; TCRdb's version includes in-frame clones alone and lacks a portion of them. The table shows roughly 240,000 clones, with around nine tenths occurring only once. Looked up from germline, CDR1 is SGHTA and CDR2 is FQGNSA. CDR3 length equals 14 residues. V lost 4 bases, J lost 1 base, and 7 bases lay in between. The sample is drawn from a study of blood T cell repertoires in COVID-19. Across the study: Italy, Spain and the United States were the sources of the convalescent and acute COVID-19 samples. The cDNA or gDNA used as material had been derived from T cells, B-cell-depleted T cells, or PBMCs.

Input material: peripheral blood. The sequence was obtained from a woman between 55 and 75 years old who had recovered from COVID-19. V and J are TRBV7-2 and TRBJ2-2; tentatively, D is TRBD1 (6 bases). CDR3 loop: CASSWGQNTGELFF. The CDR3, as DNA: TGTGCCAGCAGCTGGGGACAGAACACCGGGGAGCTGTTTTTT.